The entry below gives a single T cell receptor (beta chain) sequence along with its context. In the authors' workflow: Amplification of reference gene primers was used by the study to estimate nucleated cell counts. Sequencing used immunoSEQ multiplex PCR; TCRdb keeps in-frame clones, though not all of them. From that table come the V and J calls and clone size; the DNA was used to work out D and trimming. The table records about 37,000 clones, around nine tenths of them present only once. The data stem from a study of blood T cell repertoires in COVID-19. Study at large: Acute and convalescent COVID-19 samples came from the United States, Italy and Spain. In each case, the material was cDNA or gDNA derived from T cells, B-cell-depleted T cells, or PBMCs.

This CDR3 spans 16 amino acids. Trimming took 3 bases from V and 7 from J, leaving 16 bases between them. The germline V gene encodes CDR1 MGHRA and CDR2 YSYEKL. The sequence came from a man between 65 and 85 years old with acute or convalescent COVID-19. The genes are TRBV4-1 and TRBJ1-6; D gene ambiguous. The sequencing sample was made of peripheral blood. The CDR3 sequence is CASSHSKGEGNSPLHF. The CDR3 region has the DNA TGCGCCAGCAGCCACTCAAAGGGAGAGGGCAATTCACCCCTCCACTTT.